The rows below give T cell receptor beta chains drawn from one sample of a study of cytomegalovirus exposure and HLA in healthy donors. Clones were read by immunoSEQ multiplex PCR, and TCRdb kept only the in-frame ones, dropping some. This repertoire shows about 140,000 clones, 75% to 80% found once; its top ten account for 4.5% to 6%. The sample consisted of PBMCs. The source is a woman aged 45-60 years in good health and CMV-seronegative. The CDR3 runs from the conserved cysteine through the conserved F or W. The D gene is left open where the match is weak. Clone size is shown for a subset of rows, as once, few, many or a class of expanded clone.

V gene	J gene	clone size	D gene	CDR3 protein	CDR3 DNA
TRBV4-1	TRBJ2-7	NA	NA	CASSQEEWGDEQYF	TGCGCCAGCAGCCAAGAAGAGTGGGGCGACGAGCAGTACTTC
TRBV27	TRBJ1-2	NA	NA	CASSFGGADYGYTF	TGTGCCAGCAGTTTTGGAGGGGCTGACTATGGCTACACCTTC
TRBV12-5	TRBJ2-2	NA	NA	CASGFHAGIPATGELFF	TGTGCTAGTGGTTTCCACGCAGGCATACCGGCCACCGGGGAGCTGTTTTTT
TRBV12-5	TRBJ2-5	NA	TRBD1	CASGTGTDQETQYF	TGTGCTAGTGGTACCGGGACAGACCAAGAGACCCAGTACTTC
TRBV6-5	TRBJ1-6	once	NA	CASSYSGRGNSPLHF	TGTGCCAGCAGTTACTCGGGCCGGGGGAATTCACCCCTCCACTTT
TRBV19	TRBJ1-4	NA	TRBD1	CASSIGTGGAGEKLFF	TGTGCCAGTAGTATTGGGACAGGGGGCGCCGGGGAAAAACTGTTTTTT
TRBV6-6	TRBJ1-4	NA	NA	CASSDLGRPNEKLFF	TGTGCCAGCAGTGATCTTGGGCGCCCTAATGAAAAACTGTTTTTT
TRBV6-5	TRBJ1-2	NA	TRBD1	CASSYRDRVNGYTF	TGTGCCAGCAGTTACCGTGACAGGGTCAATGGCTACACCTTC
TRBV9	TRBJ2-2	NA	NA	CASSAGRVTGELFF	TGTGCCAGCAGCGCGGGCAGGGTCACCGGGGAGCTGTTTTTT
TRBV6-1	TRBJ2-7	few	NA	CPLPGEGVGEQYF	TGTCCTCTCCCAGGGGAGGGGGTCGGGGAGCAGTACTTC
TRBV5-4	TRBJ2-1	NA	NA	CASSLDSHEQFF	TGTGCCAGCAGCTTGGATAGCCATGAGCAGTTCTTC
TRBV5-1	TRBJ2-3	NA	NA	CASSLGLNTDTQYF	TGCGCCAGCAGCTTGGGACTAAACACAGATACGCAGTATTTT
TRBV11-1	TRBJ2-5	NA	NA	CASSPNRGGSQETQYF	TGTGCCAGCAGCCCGAATAGAGGAGGGAGCCAAGAGACCCAGTACTTC
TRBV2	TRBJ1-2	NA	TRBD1	CASSPGGYGYTF	TGTGCCAGCAGTCCAGGGGGTTATGGCTACACCTTC
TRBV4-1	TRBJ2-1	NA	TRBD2	CASSQEASGGYNEQFF	TGCGCCAGCAGCCAAGAGGCTAGCGGGGGGTACAATGAGCAGTTCTTC
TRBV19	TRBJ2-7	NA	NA	CASSITGEAEQYF	TGTGCCAGTAGTATTACAGGGGAGGCCGAGCAGTACTTC
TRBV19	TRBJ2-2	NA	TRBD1	CASSLAGTGGRTGELFF	TGTGCCAGTAGTTTAGCCGGGACAGGGGGCCGGACCGGGGAGCTGTTTTTT
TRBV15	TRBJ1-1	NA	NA	CATSNPPPGPNTEAFF	TGTGCCACCAGCAACCCGCCCCCAGGTCCGAACACTGAAGCTTTCTTT
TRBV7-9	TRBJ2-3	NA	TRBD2	CASSSAGRSTDTQYF	TGTGCCAGCAGCTCGGCCGGGAGGAGCACAGATACGCAGTATTTT
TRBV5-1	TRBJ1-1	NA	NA	CASSPAQMNTEAFF	TGCGCCAGCAGCCCCGCCCAGATGAACACTGAAGCTTTCTTT
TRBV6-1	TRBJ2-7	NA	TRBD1	CASSVGTGGRHEQYF	TGTGCCAGCAGTGTGGGGACAGGGGGGCGACACGAGCAGTACTTC
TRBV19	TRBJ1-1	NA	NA	CASTLQDRTEAFF	TGTGCCAGTACCCTTCAGGATCGAACTGAAGCTTTCTTT
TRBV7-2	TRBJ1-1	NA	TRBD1	CASRVTGGTEAFF	TGTGCCAGCAGAGTGACAGGGGGGACTGAAGCTTTCTTT
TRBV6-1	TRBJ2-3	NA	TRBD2	CASSGLAGGTDTQYF	TGTGCCAGCAGTGGTCTAGCGGGGGGCACAGATACGCAGTATTTT
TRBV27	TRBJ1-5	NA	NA	CASSFRGSNQPQHF	TGTGCCAGCAGTTTCAGGGGAAGCAATCAGCCCCAGCATTTT
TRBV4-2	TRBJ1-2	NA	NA	CASSRDPRIQGLNGYTF	TGTGCCAGCAGCCGCGACCCGAGAATACAGGGTCTTAATGGCTACACCTTC
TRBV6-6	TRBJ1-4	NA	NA	CASRRSGVMFGEKLFF	TGTGCCAGCCGTCGGTCGGGGGTCATGTTCGGAGAAAAACTGTTTTTT
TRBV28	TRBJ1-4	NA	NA	CASSLPIGSNDEKLFF	TGTGCCAGCAGTTTACCCATCGGGAGTAACGATGAAAAACTGTTTTTT